The 7 T cell receptor beta chains below all came from one sample that was sequenced in a study of regulatory T cells in long-lasting Graves disease (dated by TCRdb to about 2021). This specimen's time point label, per the study, means: newly diagnosed GD, antithyroid drugs for less than 3 months. For both TCR sequencing and RNA sequencing, RNA was extracted from PBMCs using TRIzol. To prepare the library, multiplex PCR was applied. Sequencing took place on an Illumina HiSeq 4000. iRepertoire HTBI primers and Arm-PCR amplification of CDR3 regions were used to construct TCR beta libraries. The raw public data were reprocessed by TCRdb itself: fastp quality trimming at Q25, MiXCR clonotype calling, in-frame beta chains only. Here each entry gathers all rows of one CDR3 protein and keeps the most common genes and DNA. This sample has fewer than 650,000 distinct CDR3 sequences in its table, and 15% to 20% of those were observed once. The top ten clones comprise about 11% of the sample.

The same specimen was also included in a second study, on T cells in Graves' hyperthyroidism and ophthalmopathy.

The sample consisted of peripheral blood mononuclear cells (PBMCs), taken at new diagnosis, from a patient treated with antithyroid drugs. The receptors stem from a man in his late teens or twenties with Graves disease. Donor details come from another sample of the same person, matched by shared clones.

This clonotype came up a few times. A much bigger clone sits one base away, suggesting this may be a read error. The chain links TRBV30 to TRBJ2-7; 12 bases align to TRBD2. This CDR3 has 14 amino acids. The germline V gene encodes CDR1 GTSNPN and CDR2 SVGIG (reference sequence). The CDR3 DNA is TGTGCCTGCAATCGACTAGCGGGAGTCTACGAGCAGCACTTC. As protein: CACNRLAGVYEQHF.

Ten or more counts support this clonotype. V usage is TRBV28 and J usage is TRBJ2-7; perhaps TRBD2 as D (5 bases). This CDR3 spans 14 amino acids. Trimming stripped 8 bases from V and 0 bases from J, with 14 bases between. From germline, CDR1 is MDHEN and CDR2 SYDVKM. As DNA, the CDR3 is TGTGCCAGCGAAAGAGCGGTTAGCTCCTACGAGCAGTACTTC. Its protein product is CASERAVSSYEQYF. The variable domain in full, with the rest retrieved from reference TRBV28 and TRBJ2-7, is DVKVTQSSRYLVKRTGEKVFLECVQDMDHENMFWYRQDPGLGLRLIYFSYDVKMKEKGDIPEGYSVSREKKERFSLILESASTNQTSMYLCASERAVSSYEQYFGPGTRLTVT.

The chain joins TRBV5-1 to TRBJ2-4, with D hard to call. The CDR3 is 14 residues long. V lost 0 bases, J lost 0 bases, and 4 bases lay in between. Germline CDR1 reads SGHRS; CDR2 reads YFSETQ. The CDR3 coding sequence is TGCGCCAGCAGCTTGGAGGTAGCCAAAAACATTCAGTACTTC. Protein product: CASSLEVAKNIQYF.

This clonotype has a handful of counts. The chain couples TRBV6-2 or TRBV6-3 to TRBJ2-1, with 14 nucleotides matching TRBD2. J was trimmed by 3 bases and V by 6 bases; bases with no gene match: 10. Germline V gene sequence: CDR1 MNHEY, CDR2 SVGEGT. This CDR3 has 18 amino acids. The CDR3 sequence: CASSQTGTSGSIYNEQFF. CDR3 DNA: TGTGCCAGCAGCCAGACCGGGACTAGCGGGAGCATCTACAATGAGCAGTTCTTC.

This clonotype was detected a few times. The V gene is TRBV3-1, the J gene TRBJ2-3, with 10 bases identical to TRBD2. The DNA matches TRBJ2-7 better at its end, which makes the J call doubtful. There are 19 residues in the CDR3. Germline assignment: CDR1 LGHDT and CDR2 YNNKEL (reference sequence). CDR3 sequence: CASSSLTSGLRPSSYEQYF. CDR3 nucleotide sequence: TGTGCCAGCAGCTCCCTGACTAGCGGGCTTAGGCCGTCCTCCTACGAGCAGTACTTC.

The table lists this clonotype with many counts. This rearrangement joins TRBV12-3 or TRBV12-4 to TRBJ2-3; maybe TRBD2 (5 bases). The CDR3 contains 15 residues. V was clipped by 2 bases and J by 4 bases, with 13 bases between them. In DNA, the CDR3 is TGTGCCAGCAGTTTAAGTGGGAGTAACGCAGATACGCAGTATTTT. Its translation is CASSLSGSNADTQYF.

The chain is built from TRBV27 and TRBJ2-1, with TRBD2 matching 9 bases. This CDR3 has 17 residues. CDR1 is MNHEY, CDR2 SMNVEV, per germline (reference sequence). V shed 2 bases, J shed 7 bases, and the junction held 12 bases outside the gene matches. The chain's CDR3 is CASSLRASGIRANEQFF. CDR3 coding DNA: TGTGCCAGCAGTTTAAGGGCTAGCGGGATTCGGGCGAATGAGCAGTTCTTC.